This TCR beta chain was sequenced in a study of cytomegalovirus exposure and HLA in healthy donors. Across the whole study: A preliminary data release comprised 91 million or so unique TCRs obtained from HLA-typed donors. Assignment to the Caucasian-associated ancestry cluster applied to roughly 80% of the approximately 390 genotyped donors.

PCR was performed using 60 Vbeta and 13 Jbeta primers. Assay used: immunoSEQ multiplex PCR; TCRdb lists only in-frame clones, some missing. The data contain 200,000 or so clones, around 83% of them singletons. Germline V gene data show CDR1 as SGHNT and CDR2 as YYREEE (reference sequence). The trim removed 4 bases at V and 7 bases at J, leaving 3 bases unmatched. The CDR3 is 12 residues long. The rearrangement links TRBV5-4 to TRBJ1-2, with 8 bases identical to TRBD1. This sequence originates from a woman in her forties or fifties in good health and CMV-seropositive. Sequenced material: PBMCs. This CDR3 is CASSPTGGGYTF. The CDR3 nucleotides read TGTGCCAGCAGCCCCACAGGGGGTGGCTACACCTTC.